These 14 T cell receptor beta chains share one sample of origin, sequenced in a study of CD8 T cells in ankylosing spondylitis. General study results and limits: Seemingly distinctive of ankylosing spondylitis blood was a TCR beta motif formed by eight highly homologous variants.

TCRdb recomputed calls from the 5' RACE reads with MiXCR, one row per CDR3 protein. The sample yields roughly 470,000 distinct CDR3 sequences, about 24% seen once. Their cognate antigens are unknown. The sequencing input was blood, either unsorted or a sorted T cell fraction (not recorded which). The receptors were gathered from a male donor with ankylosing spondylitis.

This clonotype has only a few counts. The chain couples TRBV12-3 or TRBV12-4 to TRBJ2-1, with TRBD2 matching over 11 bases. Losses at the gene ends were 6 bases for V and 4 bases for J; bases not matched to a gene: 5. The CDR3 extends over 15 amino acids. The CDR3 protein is CASRRGLAEYNEQFF. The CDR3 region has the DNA TGTGCCAGCAGGCGGGGACTAGCGGAATACAATGAGCAGTTCTTC.

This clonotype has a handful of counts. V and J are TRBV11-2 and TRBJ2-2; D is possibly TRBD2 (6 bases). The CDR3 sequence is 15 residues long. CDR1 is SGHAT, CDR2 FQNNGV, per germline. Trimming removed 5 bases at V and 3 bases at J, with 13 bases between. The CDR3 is CASSHWRGDTGELFF. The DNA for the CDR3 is TGTGCCAGCAGCCATTGGCGGGGCGACACCGGGGAGCTGTTTTTT.

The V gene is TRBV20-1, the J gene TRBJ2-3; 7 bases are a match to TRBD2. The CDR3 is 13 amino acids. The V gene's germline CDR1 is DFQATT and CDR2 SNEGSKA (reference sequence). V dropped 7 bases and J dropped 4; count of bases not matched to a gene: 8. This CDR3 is CSGSGILADTQYF. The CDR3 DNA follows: TGCAGTGGGAGCGGGATATTGGCAGATACGCAGTATTTT.

CDR3 amino acids: CASSPPGTGHNEQFF. The CDR3 DNA sequence: TGTGCCAGCAGCCCGCCCGGGACAGGGCACAATGAGCAGTTCTTC. The rearrangement joins TRBV7-9 to TRBJ2-1; 9 bases are a match to TRBD1. The CDR3 is 15 amino acids. Per the germline V gene, CDR1 is SEHNR and CDR2 is FQNEAQ (reference sequence). J gave up 5 bases and V 5 bases, and 7 bases lay outside the gene matches.

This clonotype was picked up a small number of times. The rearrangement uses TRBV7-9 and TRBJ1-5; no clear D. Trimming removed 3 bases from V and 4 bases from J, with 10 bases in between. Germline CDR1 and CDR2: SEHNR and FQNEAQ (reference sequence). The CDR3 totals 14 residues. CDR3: CASSFHGRNQPQHF. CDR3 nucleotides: TGTGCCAGCAGCTTTCATGGACGGAATCAGCCCCAGCATTTT.

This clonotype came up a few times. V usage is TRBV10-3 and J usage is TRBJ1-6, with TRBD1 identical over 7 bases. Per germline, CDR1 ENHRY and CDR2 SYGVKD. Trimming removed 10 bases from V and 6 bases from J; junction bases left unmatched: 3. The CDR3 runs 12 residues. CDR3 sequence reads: CASGQVNSPLHF. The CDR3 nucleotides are TGTGCCAGTGGACAGGTTAATTCACCCCTCCACTTT.

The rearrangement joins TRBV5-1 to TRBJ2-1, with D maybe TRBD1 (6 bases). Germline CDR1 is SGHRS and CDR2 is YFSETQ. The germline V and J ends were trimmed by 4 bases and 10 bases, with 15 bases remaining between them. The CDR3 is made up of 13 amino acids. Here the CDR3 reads CASSDSMGTEQFF. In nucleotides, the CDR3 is TGCGCCAGCAGCGATTCGATGGGGACAGAGCAGTTCTTC.

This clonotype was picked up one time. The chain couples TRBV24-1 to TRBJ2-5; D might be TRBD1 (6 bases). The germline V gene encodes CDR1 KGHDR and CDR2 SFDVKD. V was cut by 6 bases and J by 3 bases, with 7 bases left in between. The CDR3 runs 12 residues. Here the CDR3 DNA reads TGTGCCACCAGTACAGGGAAAGAGACCCAGTACTTC. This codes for CATSTGKETQYF.

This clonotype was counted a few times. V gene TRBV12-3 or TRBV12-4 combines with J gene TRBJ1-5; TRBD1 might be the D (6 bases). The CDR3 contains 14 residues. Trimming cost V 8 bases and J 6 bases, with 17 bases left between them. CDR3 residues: CASLQGRVGQPQHF. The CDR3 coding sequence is TGTGCCAGCCTCCAGGGGCGCGTGGGTCAGCCCCAGCATTTT.

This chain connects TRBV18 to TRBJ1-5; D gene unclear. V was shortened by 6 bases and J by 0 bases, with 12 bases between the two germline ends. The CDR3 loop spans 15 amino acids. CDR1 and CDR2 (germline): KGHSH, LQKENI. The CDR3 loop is CASSEREGSNQPQHF. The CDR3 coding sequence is TGTGCCAGCTCTGAGAGAGAGGGTAGCAATCAGCCCCAGCATTTT.

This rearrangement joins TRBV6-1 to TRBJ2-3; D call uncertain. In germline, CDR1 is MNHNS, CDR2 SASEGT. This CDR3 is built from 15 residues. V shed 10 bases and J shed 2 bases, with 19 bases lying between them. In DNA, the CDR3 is TGTGCCAATTCCCTAGGACCGATTAACACAGATACGCAGTATTTT. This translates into CANSLGPINTDTQYF.

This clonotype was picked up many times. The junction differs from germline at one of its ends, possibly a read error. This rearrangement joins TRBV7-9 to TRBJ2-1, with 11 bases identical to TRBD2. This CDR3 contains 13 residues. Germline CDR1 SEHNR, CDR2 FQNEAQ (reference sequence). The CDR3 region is CASSLAGGNEQFF. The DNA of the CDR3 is TGTGCCAGCAGCCTAGCGGGAGGAAACGAGCAGTTCTTC.

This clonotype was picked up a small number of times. CDR3 nucleotide sequence: TGTGCCATCAGCGACAGGGGGGTTATCCCAGATACGCAGTATTTT. Translated: CAISDRGVIPDTQYF. V is TRBV10-3 and J is TRBJ2-3; 9 bases are a match to TRBD1. Germline values: CDR1 ENHRY, CDR2 SYGVKD. V trimming: 6 bases; J trimming: 4 bases; junction bases outside the gene matches: 8. The CDR3 covers 15 residues.

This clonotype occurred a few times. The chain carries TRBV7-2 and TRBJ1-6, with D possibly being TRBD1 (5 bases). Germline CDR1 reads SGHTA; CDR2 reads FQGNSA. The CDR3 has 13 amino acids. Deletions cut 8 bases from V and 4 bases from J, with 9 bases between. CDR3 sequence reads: CASAGAYNSPLHF. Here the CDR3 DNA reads TGTGCCAGCGCCGGGGCTTATAATTCACCCCTCCACTTT.